The rows below give T cell receptor beta chains drawn from one sample of a study of post-analysis software for immune sequencing data. TCRdb reanalysed the PCR reads using MiXCR and keeps one entry per CDR3 protein. Among about 820,000 distinct CDR3 sequences listed, roughly 58% were seen once. The sample consisted of blood. These receptors were taken from a girl between 10 and 17 years old with multiple sclerosis. Both conserved end residues are part of each CDR3. D genes are given only for firm matches. Some rows have no size entry. The others give once, few or many, or a class for an expanded clone.

V	J	D	size	CDR3	DNA
TRBV12-5	TRBJ2-7	TRBD1	-	CASGIPTGASYEQYF	TGTGCTAGTGGTATCCCGACAGGGGCCTCCTACGAGCAGTACTTC
TRBV5-1	TRBJ2-3	-	-	CASSLERAEDTQYF	TGCGCCAGCAGCTTGGAGAGGGCTGAGGATACGCAGTATTTT
TRBV9	TRBJ1-5	-	-	CASSVGGKSNQPQHF	TGTGCCAGCAGCGTAGGAGGGAAAAGCAATCAGCCCCAGCATTTT
TRBV6-5	TRBJ2-1	-	-	CASSASGPAGYNEQFF	TGTGCCAGCAGCGCCTCTGGTCCTGCAGGCTACAATGAGCAGTTCTTC
TRBV7-9	TRBJ1-1	TRBD1	-	CASSSNRGTEAFF	TGTGCCAGCAGCTCGAACAGGGGTACTGAAGCTTTCTTT
TRBV20-1	TRBJ2-1	-	few	CSARGKSSYNEQFF	TGCAGTGCTAGAGGAAAGAGCTCCTACAATGAGCAGTTCTTC
TRBV29-1	TRBJ2-1	TRBD2	few	CSVDGGRRDEQFF	TGCAGCGTTGATGGCGGGAGAAGGGATGAGCAGTTCTTC
TRBV6-5	TRBJ1-2	TRBD1	-	CASRPNQGVVGYTF	TGTGCCAGCAGACCAAACCAGGGGGTCGTTGGCTACACCTTC
TRBV12-3/TRBV12-4	TRBJ2-3	-	few	CAITTVFRADTQYF	TGTGCCATCACTACGGTTTTCCGGGCAGATACGCAGTATTTT
TRBV28	TRBJ2-1	-	-	CASVGLGSNEQFF	TGTGCCAGCGTTGGGTTGGGAAGCAATGAGCAGTTCTTC
TRBV12-5	TRBJ2-7	TRBD1	-	CASGWAGTGTPPYEQYF	TGTGCTAGTGGTTGGGCCGGGACAGGGACCCCTCCCTACGAGCAGTACTTC
TRBV9	TRBJ2-1	-	-	CASSVEEGVYNEQFF	TGTGCCAGCAGCGTAGAGGAGGGGGTCTACAATGAGCAGTTCTTC
TRBV29-1	TRBJ2-7	TRBD1	many	CSVEALGQEPYEQYF	TGCAGCGTTGAAGCGCTGGGACAGGAGCCCTACGAGCAGTACTTC
TRBV10-3	TRBJ2-3	-	-	CAIRSGTSTDTQYF	TGTGCCATCAGATCCGGGACGAGCACAGATACGCAGTATTTT
TRBV7-9	TRBJ1-4	-	few	CASSLVTGATNEKLFF	TGTGCCAGCAGCTTAGTTACGGGCGCAACTAATGAAAAACTGTTTTTT
TRBV12-3/TRBV12-4	TRBJ2-7	-	once	CASSYGVREQYF	TGTGCCAGCAGTTACGGCGTAAGGGAGCAGTACTTC
TRBV12-3/TRBV12-4	TRBJ2-7	TRBD2	once	CASTNRAGGRYEQYF	TGTGCCAGCACTAATAGAGCGGGGGGACGCTACGAGCAGTACTTC
TRBV29-1	TRBJ1-2	-	-	CSVERGRVGYGYTF	TGCAGCGTTGAAAGGGGCAGGGTCGGCTATGGCTACACCTTC
TRBV5-8	TRBJ2-7	-	-	CASTQLDISYEQYF	TGTGCCAGCACCCAGCTGGACATCTCCTACGAGCAGTACTTC
TRBV6-5	TRBJ2-3	-	few	CASSPGDPGKDTQYF	TGTGCCAGCAGTCCTGGGGACCCAGGGAAAGATACGCAGTATTTT
TRBV20-1	TRBJ2-7	TRBD1	-	CSAYPQGGRGSYEQYF	TGCAGTGCCTACCCACAGGGGGGCCGGGGGTCCTACGAGCAGTACTTC
TRBV28	TRBJ2-1	TRBD1	-	CASSLGRGPYEQFF	TGTGCCAGCAGTTTGGGAAGGGGGCCCTATGAGCAGTTCTTC
TRBV14	TRBJ2-1	TRBD1	-	CASSQYGTGGSDEQFF	TGTGCCAGCAGCCAATACGGGACAGGGGGCTCGGATGAGCAGTTCTTC
TRBV21-1	TRBJ2-7	-	-	CASSNRVLYEQYF	TGTGCCAGCAGCAACCGGGTCCTCTACGAGCAGTACTTC
TRBV6-6	TRBJ2-5	-	-	CASSYGREIQETQYF	TGTGCCAGCAGTTACGGCAGGGAGATTCAAGAGACCCAGTACTTC
TRBV29-1	TRBJ2-1	-	-	CSVALIRQGNEQFF	TGCAGCGTTGCTCTCATTCGGCAGGGCAATGAGCAGTTCTTC
TRBV25-1	TRBJ1-2	-	few	CASSGQSYGYTF	TGTGCCAGCTCTGGACAGAGCTATGGCTACACCTTC
TRBV27	TRBJ2-7	TRBD1	-	CASSSPDRGKRTSWYEQYF	TGTGCCAGCAGTTCGCCGGACAGGGGAAAACGGACTAGTTGGTACGAGCAGTACTTC
TRBV3-1	TRBJ2-3	-	-	CASRPAVATDTQYF	TGTGCCAGCCGGCCAGCGGTCGCCACAGATACGCAGTATTTT
TRBV7-9	TRBJ2-3	-	-	CASSYRDAPTDTQYF	TGTGCCAGCAGCTACCGGGACGCCCCCACAGATACGCAGTATTTT
TRBV12-5	TRBJ2-1	TRBD2	-	CASGPRLAVDNEQFF	TGTGCTAGTGGCCCGAGACTAGCGGTAGACAATGAGCAGTTCTTC
TRBV14	TRBJ1-2	-	-	CASSQDRGALVGYTF	TGTGCCAGCAGCCAAGATAGAGGTGCCCTAGTCGGCTACACCTTC
TRBV14	TRBJ2-5	-	few	CASSQRVRGSDQYF	TGTGCCAGCAGCCAAAGAGTGAGGGGGTCGGACCAGTACTTC
TRBV20-1	TRBJ2-3	-	-	CSASMGAESTDTQYF	TGCAGTGCTTCGATGGGTGCGGAGAGCACAGATACGCAGTATTTT
TRBV6-2/TRBV6-3	TRBJ2-1	TRBD1	-	CASSYGWGQGGDEQFF	TGTGCCAGCAGTTACGGGTGGGGACAGGGGGGTGATGAGCAGTTCTTC
TRBV5-1	TRBJ2-1	TRBD1	-	CASSWGSTGDYNEQFF	TGCGCCAGCAGCTGGGGGTCCACAGGGGACTACAATGAGCAGTTCTTC
TRBV3-1	TRBJ2-3	-	-	CASSSGMGVTDTQYF	TGTGCCAGCAGTTCAGGGATGGGGGTCACAGATACGCAGTATTTT
TRBV20-1	TRBJ2-7	TRBD1	few	CSAGSGTGSYEQYF	TGCAGTGCGGGCTCCGGGACAGGGTCCTACGAGCAGTACTTC
TRBV21-1	TRBJ2-3	-	-	CAPPPGGATDTQYF	TGTGCCCCCCCTCCCGGGGGGGCCACAGATACGCAGTATTTT
TRBV20-1	TRBJ2-3	-	-	CSALGAEGGDTQYF	TGCAGTGCTCTAGGGGCGGAAGGGGGAGATACGCAGTATTTT
TRBV30	TRBJ1-2	-	few	CAWRTAAVAGYTF	TGTGCCTGGAGGACCGCCGCCGTTGCTGGCTACACCTTC
TRBV15	TRBJ2-1	-	-	CATSRAGSANEQFF	TGTGCCACCAGCAGAGCTGGGTCGGCCAATGAGCAGTTCTTC
TRBV7-3	TRBJ2-4	-	-	CASSLKGSGGKNIQYF	TGTGCCAGCAGCTTAAAGGGGTCTGGGGGGAAAAACATTCAGTACTTC
TRBV7-6	TRBJ2-2	TRBD2	-	CASTASSGGVSGELFF	TGTGCCAGCACCGCGTCGAGCGGGGGGGTGTCCGGGGAGCTGTTTTTT
TRBV27	TRBJ1-2	-	-	CASSSSQTYGYTF	TGTGCCAGCAGTTCTTCCCAGACCTATGGCTACACCTTC
TRBV5-1	TRBJ2-7	-	-	CASSGGADLYEQYF	TGCGCCAGCAGCGGGGGCGCCGACCTCTACGAGCAGTACTTC
TRBV10-3	TRBJ2-1	-	-	CAISDQGRNEQFF	TGTGCCATCAGCGATCAGGGACGCAACGAGCAGTTCTTC
TRBV29-1	TRBJ1-6	-	few	CSVRTSYNSPLHF	TGCAGCGTTCGAACCAGCTATAATTCACCCCTCCACTTT
TRBV28	TRBJ2-1	-	-	CASSDARGNEQFF	TGTGCCAGCAGTGACGCCAGGGGCAATGAGCAGTTCTTC
TRBV5-1	TRBJ2-1	TRBD2	-	CASSLTGTGTSGRAHEHFF	TGCGCCAGCAGTTTAACCGGGACAGGGACTAGCGGGAGGGCCCATGAGCACTTCTTC
TRBV19	TRBJ2-1	-	-	CASSPSDQPLYNEQFF	TGTGCCAGTAGTCCTTCGGACCAACCCTTGTACAATGAGCAGTTCTTC
TRBV6-1	TRBJ2-1	TRBD2	few	CASSGFRSGTPNEQFF	TGTGCCAGCAGTGGGTTCCGTAGCGGGACACCAAATGAGCAGTTCTTC
TRBV5-5	TRBJ1-2	-	-	CASSSYRVDYGYTF	TGTGCCAGCAGCTCCTACAGGGTAGACTATGGCTACACCTTC
TRBV10-3	TRBJ1-1	TRBD1	few	CAISGDRVENTEAFF	TGTGCCATCAGTGGGGACAGGGTGGAGAACACTGAAGCTTTCTTT